The rows below give T cell receptor beta chains drawn from one sample of a study of shared clonotypes between healthy human individuals. The assay was immunoSEQ multiplex PCR, and TCRdb's table has in-frame clones only and misses some. The sample consists of about 2 million clones, roughly 94% of them appearing once. Sequencing was carried out using naive CD8+ T cells sorted from blood. These TCRs come from a man aged 18 to 29 in good health. The CDR3 runs from the conserved cysteine through the conserved F or W. A D gene is named only where the DNA matches it firmly. Expanded clones get a size class; other rows say once, few or many, or leave the size out.

V	size	D	J	DNA	CDR3
TRBV7-9	.	.	TRBJ1-2	TGTGCCAGCAGCCTACAGGGTTATGAGGATGGCTACACCTTC	CASSLQGYEDGYTF
TRBV10-3	.	TRBD1	TRBJ2-1	TGTGCCATCAGTGAGTCGGACAGGGATGGCTACAATGAGCAGTTCTTC	CAISESDRDGYNEQFF
TRBV7-9	once	.	TRBJ2-7	TGTGCCAGCGGAGGGACAGCAACCTACGAGCAGTACTTC	CASGGTATYEQYF
TRBV7-2	.	TRBD2	TRBJ2-1	TGTGCCAGCAGCATCTTCCTAGCGGGAGCCTACAATGAGCAGTTCTTC	CASSIFLAGAYNEQFF
TRBV5-6	.	.	TRBJ2-1	TGTGCCAGCAGCGTTGGGACCAACTACAATGAGCAGTTCTTC	CASSVGTNYNEQFF
TRBV5-6	.	.	TRBJ2-7	TGTGCCAGCAGCTTCCCTGGGGAGGGGGCCCACGAGCAGTACTTC	CASSFPGEGAHEQYF
TRBV7-9	.	.	TRBJ2-1	TGTGCCAGCAGCCTTCTGGGGGGACTTCCCTACAATGAGCAGTTCTTC	CASSLLGGLPYNEQFF
TRBV11-2	few	.	TRBJ1-6	TGTGCCAGCAGTTGGGGACTGAGTAATTCACCCCTCCACTTT	CASSWGLSNSPLHF
TRBV13	.	TRBD2	TRBJ2-3	TGTGCCAGCAGCTTATCCCTAGCGGGGGTCCGGGGCACAGATACGCAGTATTTT	CASSLSLAGVRGTDTQYF
TRBV7-9	.	.	TRBJ1-1	TGTGCCAGCAGCTTAGCCCAGGGGACTGAAGCTTTCTTT	CASSLAQGTEAFF
TRBV4-3	.	TRBD1	TRBJ2-7	TGCGCCAGCAGCCAGGGGCCCGGGACAGAACAACACGAGCAGTACTTC	CASSQGPGTEQHEQYF
TRBV27	once	.	TRBJ2-3	TGTGCCAGCAGTTTATCGCCGGGACGGGATATCTCTACTCAGTATTTT	CASSLSPGRDISTQYF
TRBV29-1	.	.	TRBJ2-1	TGCAGCGTTGTGGGACTTGAGCAGTTCTTC	CSVVGLEQFF
TRBV28	.	.	TRBJ1-3	TGTGCCAGCATAGCGGCAGGGGAACAGGCTGGAAACACCATATATTTT	CASIAAGEQAGNTIYF
TRBV6-5	.	.	TRBJ1-1	TGTGCCAGCAGTGAGGACTTGGGGACTGAAGCTTTCTTT	CASSEDLGTEAFF
TRBV6-1	.	.	TRBJ1-5	TGTGCCAGCAGTGATGGGGGAATCAGGCCCCAGCATTTT	CASSDGGIRPQHF
TRBV29-1	few	TRBD1	TRBJ1-4	TGCAGCGCCAACAGGGGGCCCAATGAAAAACTGTTTTTT	CSANRGPNEKLFF
TRBV11-2	.	.	TRBJ2-7	TGTGCCAGCAGCCAGGACCCAAGATTCTACGAGCAGTACTTC	CASSQDPRFYEQYF
TRBV27	.	.	TRBJ2-1	TGTGCCAGCAGTTTACTCACGATCCCGGCGAGCTCCTACAATGAGCAGTTCTTC	CASSLLTIPASSYNEQFF
TRBV7-9	.	.	TRBJ2-7	TGTGCCAGCAGCTTAGTAGAGACGGACTACGAGCAGTACTTC	CASSLVETDYEQYF
TRBV30	.	.	TRBJ2-1	TGTGCCTGGAGTATAGGGGTTCCTGAGCAGTTCTTC	CAWSIGVPEQFF
TRBV5-1	.	TRBD2	TRBJ2-5	TGCGCCAGCAGCTTGTATGGGGGGGAAGAGACCCAGTACTTC	CASSLYGGEETQYF
TRBV25-1	.	.	TRBJ1-2	TGTGCCAGCAGGACCCGTATCAACTATGGCTACACCTTC	CASRTRINYGYTF
TRBV10-3	.	.	TRBJ2-7	TGTGCCATCAGTGAAAGGGGAAACTACGAGCAGTACTTC	CAISERGNYEQYF
TRBV9	.	.	TRBJ2-2	TGTGCCAGCAGCGTAGCAAGCGGGCTTAACACCGGGGAGCTGTTTTTT	CASSVASGLNTGELFF
TRBV27	.	TRBD1	TRBJ1-4	TGTGCCAGCAGTCCACTTACCGGGACAGGGCTAGGGGAAAAACTGTTTTTT	CASSPLTGTGLGEKLFF
TRBV10-2	.	TRBD1	TRBJ2-7	TGCGCCAGCAGTGAGTTCACCGGGACAGGGAGTGGCGAGCAGTACTTC	CASSEFTGTGSGEQYF
TRBV6-1	.	TRBD1	TRBJ1-1	TGTGCCAGCAGTCCGACAGGGGGTAGCACTGAAGCTTTCTTT	CASSPTGGSTEAFF
TRBV18	.	.	TRBJ2-1	TGTGCCAGCTCACCCCCGGGACCCGACTCCTACAATGAGCAGTTCTTC	CASSPPGPDSYNEQFF
TRBV7-7	.	.	TRBJ2-7	TGTGCTAGCAGCTTTGGACCTCTCTACGAGCAGTACTTC	CASSFGPLYEQYF
TRBV10-2	.	.	TRBJ2-5	TGCGCCAGCACCGCCGGGGTACGAGAGACCCAGTACTTC	CASTAGVRETQYF
TRBV6-5	.	.	TRBJ2-7	TGTGCCAGCAGTTACTCCGGGACAAACGACGAGCAGTACTTC	CASSYSGTNDEQYF
TRBV30	.	TRBD1	TRBJ2-5	TGTGCCTGGAGTCCAACGGACAGGGAAGAGACCCAGTACTTC	CAWSPTDREETQYF
TRBV28	.	.	TRBJ2-7	TGTGCCAGCAGTCCCCCTTGGACAGACTCCTACGAGCAGTACTTC	CASSPPWTDSYEQYF
TRBV7-2	.	.	TRBJ1-1	TGTGCCAGCAGCTTAGTGCTAGGAGGGGAGAACACTGAAGCTTTCTTT	CASSLVLGGENTEAFF
TRBV2	.	TRBD1	TRBJ1-1	TGTGCCAGCAGCGGACAGGGCAGAACTGAAGCTTTCTTT	CASSGQGRTEAFF
TRBV15	.	.	TRBJ1-1	TGTGCCACCAGCAGAGTCATGAACACTGAAGCTTTCTTT	CATSRVMNTEAFF
TRBV30	.	TRBD1	TRBJ1-6	TGTGCCTGGGTGCCAAAAGGACAGGGGGCTTCACCCCTCCACTTT	CAWVPKGQGASPLHF
TRBV15	.	.	TRBJ1-3	TGTGCCACCAGTGGTTTCACTGGAAACACCATATATTTT	CATSGFTGNTIYF
TRBV27	.	TRBD1	TRBJ1-1	TGTGCCAGCAGTCCGACAGGGGCGTGGGCTGAAGCTTTCTTT	CASSPTGAWAEAFF